This TCR beta chain originates from a study of OX40 agonist ivuxolimab in advanced cancers. Across the study: Patients in dose escalation had liver, melanoma, kidney or head and neck cancers.

A note on this clone: The target antigen is unknown.

Broader study findings: CD8+ T cells were the subset that, on average, had more expanded clones than CD4+.

Method: immunoSEQ multiplex PCR; TCRdb's copy keeps in-frame clones and lacks some. Counted here are 52,000 or so clones, approximately 80% occurring once; the ten biggest clones make up 2.8%. Peripheral blood came from all dose cohorts at three timepoints. Germline CDR1 is SGHRS and CDR2 is YFSETQ. This CDR3 has 13 amino acids. V dropped 5 bases and J dropped 1 base, with 9 bases sitting between them. The clonotype comes from an adult with an advanced solid tumor such as melanoma, head and neck, liver or kidney cancer. V and J are TRBV5-1 and TRBJ2-5, with D hard to call. The sample consisted of CD4+ or CD8+ T cells sorted from blood, taken in a trial of the OX40 agonist ivuxolimab. CDR3 protein: CASRSALQETQYF. CDR3 DNA sequence: TGCGCCAGCAGGTCCGCTCTCCAAGAGACCCAGTACTTC.